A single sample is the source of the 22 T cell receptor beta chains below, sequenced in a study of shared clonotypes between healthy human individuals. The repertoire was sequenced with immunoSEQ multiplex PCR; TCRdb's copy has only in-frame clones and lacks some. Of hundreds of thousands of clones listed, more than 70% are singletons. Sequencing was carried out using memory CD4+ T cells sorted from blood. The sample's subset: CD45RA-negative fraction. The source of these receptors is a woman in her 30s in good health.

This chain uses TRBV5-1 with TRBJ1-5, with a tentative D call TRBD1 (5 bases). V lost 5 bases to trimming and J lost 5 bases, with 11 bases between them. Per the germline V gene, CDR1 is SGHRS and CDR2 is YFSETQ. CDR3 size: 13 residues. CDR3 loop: CASSSGIDQPQHF. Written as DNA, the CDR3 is TGCGCCAGCAGTTCAGGGATAGATCAGCCCCAGCATTTT.

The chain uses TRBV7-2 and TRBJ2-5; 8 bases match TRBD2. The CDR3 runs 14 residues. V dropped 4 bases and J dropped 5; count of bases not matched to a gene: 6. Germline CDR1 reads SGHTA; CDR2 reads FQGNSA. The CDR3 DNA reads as TGTGCCAGCAGCTCCAATCGCGGGAGGGAGACCCAGTACTTC. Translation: CASSSNRGRETQYF.

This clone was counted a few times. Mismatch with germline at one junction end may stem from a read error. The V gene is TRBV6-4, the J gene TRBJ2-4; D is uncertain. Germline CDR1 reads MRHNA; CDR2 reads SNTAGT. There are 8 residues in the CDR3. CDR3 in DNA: TGTGCCAGCAGTGACCTGGACTTC. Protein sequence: CASSDLDF.

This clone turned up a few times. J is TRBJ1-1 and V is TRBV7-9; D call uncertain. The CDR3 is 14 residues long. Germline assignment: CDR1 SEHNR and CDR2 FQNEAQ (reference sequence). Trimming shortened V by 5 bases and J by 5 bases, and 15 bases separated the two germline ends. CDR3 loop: CASSEQSLSTEAFF. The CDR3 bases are TGTGCCAGCAGCGAACAGAGTCTGAGTACTGAAGCTTTCTTT.

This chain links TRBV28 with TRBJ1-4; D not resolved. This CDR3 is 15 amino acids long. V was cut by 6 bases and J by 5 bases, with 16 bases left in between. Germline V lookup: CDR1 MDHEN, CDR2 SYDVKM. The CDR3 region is CASRDRGSLNEKLFF. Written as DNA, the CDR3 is TGTGCCAGCAGAGATCGAGGGAGCTTAAATGAAAAACTGTTTTTT. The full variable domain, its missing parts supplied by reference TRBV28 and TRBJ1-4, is DVKVTQSSRYLVKRTGEKVFLECVQDMDHENMFWYRQDPGLGLRLIYFSYDVKMKEKGDIPEGYSVSREKKERFSLILESASTNQTSMYLCASRDRGSLNEKLFFGSGTQLSVL.

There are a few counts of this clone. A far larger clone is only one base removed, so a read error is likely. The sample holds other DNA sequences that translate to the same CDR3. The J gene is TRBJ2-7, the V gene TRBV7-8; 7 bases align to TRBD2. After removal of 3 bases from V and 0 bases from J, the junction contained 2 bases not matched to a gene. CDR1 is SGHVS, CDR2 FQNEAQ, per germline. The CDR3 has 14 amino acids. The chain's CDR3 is CASSFQRDSYEQYF. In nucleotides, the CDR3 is TGTGCCAGCAGCTTCCAGCGGGACTCCTACGAGCAGTACTTC.

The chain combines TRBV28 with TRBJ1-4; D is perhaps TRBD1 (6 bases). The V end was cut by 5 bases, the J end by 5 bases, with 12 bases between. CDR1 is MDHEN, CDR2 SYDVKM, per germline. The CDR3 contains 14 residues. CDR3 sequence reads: CASSAGQINEKLFF. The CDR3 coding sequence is TGTGCCAGCAGTGCGGGACAAATAAATGAAAAACTGTTTTTT. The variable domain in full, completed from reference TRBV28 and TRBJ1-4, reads DVKVTQSSRYLVKRTGEKVFLECVQDMDHENMFWYRQDPGLGLRLIYFSYDVKMKEKGDIPEGYSVSREKKERFSLILESASTNQTSMYLCASSAGQINEKLFFGSGTQLSVL.

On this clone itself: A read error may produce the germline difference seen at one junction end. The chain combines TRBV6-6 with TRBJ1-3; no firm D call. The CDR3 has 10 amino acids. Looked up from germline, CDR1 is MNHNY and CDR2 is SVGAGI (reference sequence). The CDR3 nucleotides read TGTGCCATCTTATTGACCCGAACAATTTTT. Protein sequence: CAILLTRTIF.

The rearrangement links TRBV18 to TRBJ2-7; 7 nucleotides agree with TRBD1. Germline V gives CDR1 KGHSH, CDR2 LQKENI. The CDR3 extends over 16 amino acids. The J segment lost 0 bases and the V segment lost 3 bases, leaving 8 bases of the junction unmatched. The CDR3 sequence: CASSPRGQGLSYEQYF. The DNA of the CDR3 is TGTGCCAGCTCACCTAGGGGGCAGGGGCTCTCCTACGAGCAGTACTTC.

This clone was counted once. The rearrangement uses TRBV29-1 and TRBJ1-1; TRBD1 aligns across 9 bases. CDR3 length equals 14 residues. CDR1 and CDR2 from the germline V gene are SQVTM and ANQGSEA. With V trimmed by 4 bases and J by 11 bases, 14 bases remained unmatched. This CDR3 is CSVGDSGTGFEAFF. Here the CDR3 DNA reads TGCAGCGTTGGGGACTCCGGGACAGGGTTTGAGGCTTTCTTT.

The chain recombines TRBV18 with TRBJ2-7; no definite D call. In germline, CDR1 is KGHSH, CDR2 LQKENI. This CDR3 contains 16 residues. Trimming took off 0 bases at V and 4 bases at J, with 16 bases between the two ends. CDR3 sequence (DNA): TGTGCCAGCTCACCACCGAGGAGTCTGATAGGTTACGAGCAGTACTTC. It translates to CASSPPRSLIGYEQYF.

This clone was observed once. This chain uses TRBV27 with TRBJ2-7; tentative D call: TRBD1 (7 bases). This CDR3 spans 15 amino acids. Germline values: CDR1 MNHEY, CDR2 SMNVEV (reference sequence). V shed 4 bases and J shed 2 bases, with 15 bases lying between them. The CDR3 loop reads CASSSVARGAYEQYF. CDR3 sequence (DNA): TGTGCCAGCAGTTCGGTCGCCAGGGGGGCCTACGAGCAGTACTTC.

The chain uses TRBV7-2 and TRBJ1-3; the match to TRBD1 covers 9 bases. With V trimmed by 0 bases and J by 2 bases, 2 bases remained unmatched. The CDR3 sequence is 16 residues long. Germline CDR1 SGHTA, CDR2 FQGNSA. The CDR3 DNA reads TGTGCCAGCAGCTTAGCGAGGGACAGGGCTGGAAACACCATATATTTT. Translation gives CASSLARDRAGNTIYF. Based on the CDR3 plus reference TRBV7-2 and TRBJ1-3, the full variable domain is GAGVSQSPSNKVTEKGKDVELRCDPISGHTALYWYRQSLGQGLEFLIYFQGNSAPDKSGLPSDRFSAERTGGSVSTLTIQRTQQEDSAVYLCASSLARDRAGNTIYFGEGSWLTVV.

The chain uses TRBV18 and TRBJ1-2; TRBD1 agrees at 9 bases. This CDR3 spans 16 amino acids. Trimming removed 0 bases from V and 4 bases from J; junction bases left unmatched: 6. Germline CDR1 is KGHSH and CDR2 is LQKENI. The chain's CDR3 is CASSPPTGGNPYGYTF. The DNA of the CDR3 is TGTGCCAGCTCACCACCGACAGGGGGGAACCCCTATGGCTACACCTTC.

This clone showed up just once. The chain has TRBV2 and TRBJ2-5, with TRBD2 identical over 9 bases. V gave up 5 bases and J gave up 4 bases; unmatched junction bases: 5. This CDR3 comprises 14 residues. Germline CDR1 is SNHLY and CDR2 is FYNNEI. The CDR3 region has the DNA TGTGCCAGCAGTAGGCGGGAGGGGGTAGAGACCCAGTACTTC. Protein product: CASSRREGVETQYF.

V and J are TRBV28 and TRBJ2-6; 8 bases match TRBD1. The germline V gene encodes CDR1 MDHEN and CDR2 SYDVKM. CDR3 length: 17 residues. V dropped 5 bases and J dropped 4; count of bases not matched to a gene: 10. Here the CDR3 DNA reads TGTGCCAGCAGTACGGGACAGGAATTTGCAGGGGCCAACGTCCTGACTTTC. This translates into CASSTGQEFAGANVLTF.

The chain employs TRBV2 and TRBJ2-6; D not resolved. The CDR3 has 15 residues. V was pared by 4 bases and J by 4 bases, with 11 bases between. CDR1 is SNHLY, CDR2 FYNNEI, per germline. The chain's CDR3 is CASSALGSGANVLTF. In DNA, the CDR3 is TGTGCCAGCAGTGCTTTAGGGTCCGGGGCCAACGTCCTGACTTTC.

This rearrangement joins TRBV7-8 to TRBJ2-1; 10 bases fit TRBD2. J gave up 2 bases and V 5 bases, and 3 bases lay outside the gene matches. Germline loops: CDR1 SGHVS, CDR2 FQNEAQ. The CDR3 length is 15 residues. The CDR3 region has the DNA TGTGCCAGCAGCCAGCGGGAGGGTCCCTACAATGAGCAGTTCTTC. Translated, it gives CASSQREGPYNEQFF.

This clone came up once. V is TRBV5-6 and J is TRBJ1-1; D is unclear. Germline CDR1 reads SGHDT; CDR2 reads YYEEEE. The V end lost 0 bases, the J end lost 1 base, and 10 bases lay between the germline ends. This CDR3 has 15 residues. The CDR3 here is CASSLVPGQNTEAFF. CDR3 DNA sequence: TGTGCCAGCAGCTTGGTACCGGGCCAGAACACTGAAGCTTTCTTT.

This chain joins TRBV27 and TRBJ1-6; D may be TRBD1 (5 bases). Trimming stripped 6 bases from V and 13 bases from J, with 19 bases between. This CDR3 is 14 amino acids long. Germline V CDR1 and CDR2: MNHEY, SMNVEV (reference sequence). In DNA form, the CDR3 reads TGTGCCAGCAGACCGAGGCAGGGTTATGCTCCCCTCCACTTT. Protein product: CASRPRQGYAPLHF.

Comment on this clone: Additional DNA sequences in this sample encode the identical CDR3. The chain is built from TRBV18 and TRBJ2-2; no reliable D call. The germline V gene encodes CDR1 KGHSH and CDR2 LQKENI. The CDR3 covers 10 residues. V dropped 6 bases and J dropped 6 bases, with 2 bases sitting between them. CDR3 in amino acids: CASSAGELFF. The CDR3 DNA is TGTGCCAGCTCCGCCGGGGAGCTGTTTTTT.

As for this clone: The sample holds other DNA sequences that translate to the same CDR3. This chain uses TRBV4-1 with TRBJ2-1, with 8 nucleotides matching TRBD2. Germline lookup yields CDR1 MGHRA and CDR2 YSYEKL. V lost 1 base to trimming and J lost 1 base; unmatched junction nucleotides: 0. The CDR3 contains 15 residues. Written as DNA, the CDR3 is TGCGCCAGCAGCCAAGGACTAGCGTCCTACAATGAGCAGTTCTTC. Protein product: CASSQGLASYNEQFF.